The 16 T cell receptor beta chains below were found in one sample sequenced in a study of T cell changes during pregnancy in multiple sclerosis. Sequencing used immunoSEQ multiplex PCR; TCRdb keeps in-frame clones, though not all of them. In the table there are approximately 47,000 clones, about 87% of which are singletons. The material sequenced was peripheral blood, taken in the first trimester of pregnancy. The source of these receptors is a female donor with multiple sclerosis, enrolled in a pregnancy study.

The chain employs TRBV2 and TRBJ2-6; 8 bases align to TRBD2. From germline, CDR1 is SNHLY and CDR2 FYNNEI. V shed 2 bases, J shed 2 bases, and the junction held 5 bases outside the gene matches. The CDR3 sequence is 17 residues long. The CDR3 nucleotides read TGTGCCAGCAGTGAACGGGGGGGAGAGACTGGGGCCAACGTCCTGACTTTC. Translated: CASSERGGETGANVLTF. The full variable domain, rest sourced from reference TRBV2 and TRBJ2-6, is EPEVTQTPSHQVTQMGQEVILRCVPISNHLYFYWYRQILGQKVEFLVSFYNNEISEKSEIFDDQFSVERPDGSNFTLKIRSTKLEDSAMYFCASSERGGETGANVLTFGAGSRLTVL.

This clone was seen a single time. The chain links TRBV5-6 to TRBJ1-2, with 7 bases matching TRBD1. With 4 bases clipped from V and 6 bases from J, the junction kept 6 bases outside the gene matches. From germline, CDR1 is SGHDT and CDR2 YYEEEE. CDR3 length: 13 amino acids. The CDR3 DNA is TGTGCCAGCAGCCCCCGGACAGGCAATGGCTACACCTTC. It encodes CASSPRTGNGYTF.

The V call is TRBV7-2, the J call TRBJ1-2; D unclear. This CDR3 has 12 amino acids. Germline V lookup: CDR1 SGHTA, CDR2 FQGNSA. Trimming removed 4 bases at V and 8 bases at J, with 11 bases between. Here the CDR3 reads CASSSGGRGYTF. CDR3 nucleotides: TGTGCCAGCAGCTCGGGAGGTCGGGGCTACACCTTC.

This clone was seen just once. V gene TRBV14 combines with J gene TRBJ2-7; TRBD1 matches at 9 bases. The V gene's germline CDR1 is SGHDN and CDR2 FVKESK. After removal of 5 bases from V and 3 bases from J, the junction contained 5 bases not matched to a gene. This CDR3 is 14 amino acids long. The CDR3 reads CASSLGQGIYEQYF. DNA of the CDR3: TGTGCCAGCAGCTTGGGACAGGGAATCTACGAGCAGTACTTC.

The chain recombines TRBV18 with TRBJ1-2, with TRBD1 matching 9 bases. V shed 4 bases, J shed 7 bases, and the junction held 10 bases outside the gene matches. Germline V gives CDR1 KGHSH, CDR2 LQKENI. The CDR3 length is 15 residues. The CDR3 DNA reads as TGTGCCAGCTCACTTAGGACAGGGGAGGATGCTGGCTACACCTTC. Residues: CASSLRTGEDAGYTF.

The V call is TRBV29-1, the J call TRBJ1-6, with TRBD1 matching over 9 bases. J was trimmed by 9 bases and V by 7 bases; bases with no gene match: 10. CDR1 and CDR2 from the germline V gene are SQVTM and ANQGSEA. The CDR3 has 14 residues. This CDR3 reads CSARTGDESSPLHF. CDR3 bases: TGCAGCGCCCGGACAGGGGATGAATCTTCACCCCTCCACTTT.

The CDR3 DNA sequence: TGTGCCAGCAGCGGAAAGAGGGTCGGGGACAGGGAGCAGTACTTC. Protein product: CASSGKRVGDREQYF. The J gene is TRBJ2-7, the V gene TRBV11-2; 8 nucleotides agree with TRBD1. Germline-derived CDR1 and CDR2 are SGHAT and FQNNGV. This CDR3 contains 15 residues. Trimming took 5 bases from V and 7 from J; bases not matched to a gene: 13.

The chain has TRBV11-2 and TRBJ1-3; D is undetermined. The CDR3 spans 16 residues. Germline CDR1 and CDR2: SGHAT and FQNNGV. V lost 3 bases, J lost 0 bases, and 12 bases lay in between. CDR3 coding DNA: TGTGCCAGCAGCTTTCGTCCCCCTACCTCTGGAAACACCATATATTTT. This encodes CASSFRPPTSGNTIYF.

The chain combines TRBV6-6 with TRBJ1-2; maybe TRBD1 (6 bases). V lost 8 bases to trimming and J lost 3 bases, with 16 bases between them. The CDR3 length is 14 residues. Germline V gene data show CDR1 as MNHNY and CDR2 as SVGAGI (reference sequence). The DNA for the CDR3 is TGTGCCAGCGGAAAAGGCAACAGGGACTATGGCTACACCTTC. This codes for CASGKGNRDYGYTF.

The chain recombines TRBV9 with TRBJ1-4, with 10 bases that match TRBD1. Germline CDR1 reads SGDLS; CDR2 reads YYNGEE. This CDR3 comprises 16 residues. The V segment lost 4 bases and the J segment 6 bases; nucleotides outside the gene matches: 9. The CDR3 protein is CASSSNPGTGDEKLFF. CDR3 coding DNA: TGTGCCAGCAGCTCGAACCCGGGGACAGGGGATGAAAAACTGTTTTTT.

This clone was observed once. The chain uses TRBV5-6 and TRBJ1-5; 7 bases are shared with TRBD1. The CDR3 contains 16 residues. Trimming removed 4 bases from V and 2 bases from J; junction bases left unmatched: 9. Germline lookup yields CDR1 SGHDT and CDR2 YYEEEE. CDR3 sequence (DNA): TGTGCCAGCAGCGCCGACGGACAGGCGGGCAATCAGCCCCAGCATTTT. Translated: CASSADGQAGNQPQHF.

This chain uses TRBV15 with TRBJ2-7; D is possibly TRBD1 (7 bases). V was clipped by 5 bases and J by 3 bases, with 17 bases between them. This CDR3 comprises 15 residues. CDR1 and CDR2 (germline): LNHNV, YYDKDF (reference sequence). The CDR3 DNA is TGTGCCACCAGCGGAGGGACAGAGGCTAGCTACGAGCAGTACTTC. It translates to CATSGGTEASYEQYF.

The chain combines TRBV19 with TRBJ1-5; unclear D gene. The CDR3 runs 15 residues. Germline V gene sequence: CDR1 LNHDA, CDR2 SQIVND (reference sequence). V lost 1 base, J lost 1 base, and 8 bases lay in between. The DNA for the CDR3 is TGTGCCAGTAGTATAGGCCGGGGAAGCAATCAGCCCCAGCATTTT. Translated: CASSIGRGSNQPQHF.

This clone was seen only once. This chain uses TRBV6-1 with TRBJ1-1; 10 positions match TRBD1. Germline-derived CDR1 and CDR2 are MNHNS and SASEGT. The CDR3 runs 16 residues. V was clipped by 3 bases and J by 1 base; unmatched bases: 5. CDR3 protein: CASSDGTGASNTEAFF. The CDR3 DNA sequence: TGTGCCAGCAGTGACGGGACAGGGGCTTCGAACACTGAAGCTTTCTTT.

The chain joins TRBV5-4 to TRBJ2-2; maybe TRBD1 (5 bases). V lost 1 base and J lost 6, with 7 bases in between. The CDR3 spans 13 residues. Germline values: CDR1 SGHNT, CDR2 YYREEE (reference sequence). This chain's CDR3 is CASSLSGSGELFF. The CDR3 region has the DNA TGTGCCAGCAGCTTGTCAGGGTCCGGGGAGCTGTTTTTT.

The chain carries TRBV2 and TRBJ2-7, with D unclear. This CDR3 contains 14 residues. V lost 5 bases and J 4 bases, leaving 15 bases between the germline ends. The germline CDR1 and CDR2 sequences are SNHLY and FYNNEI. The CDR3 loop reads CASSYTTGSYEQYF. The CDR3 DNA is TGTGCCAGCAGTTATACTACCGGCTCGTACGAGCAGTACTTC.